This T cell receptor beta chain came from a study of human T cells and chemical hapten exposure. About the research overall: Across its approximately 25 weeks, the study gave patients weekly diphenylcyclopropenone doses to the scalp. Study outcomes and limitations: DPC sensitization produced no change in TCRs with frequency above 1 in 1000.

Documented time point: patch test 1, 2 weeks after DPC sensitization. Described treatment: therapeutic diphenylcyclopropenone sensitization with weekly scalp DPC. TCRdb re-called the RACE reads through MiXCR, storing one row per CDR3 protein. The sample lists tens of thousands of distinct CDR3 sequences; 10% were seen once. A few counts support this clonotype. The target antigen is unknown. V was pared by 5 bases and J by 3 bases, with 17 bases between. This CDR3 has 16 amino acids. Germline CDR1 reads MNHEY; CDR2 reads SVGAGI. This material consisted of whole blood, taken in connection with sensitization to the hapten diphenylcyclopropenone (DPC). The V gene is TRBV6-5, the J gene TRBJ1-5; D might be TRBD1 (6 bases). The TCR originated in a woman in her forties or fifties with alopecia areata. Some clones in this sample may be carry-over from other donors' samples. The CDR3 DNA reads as TGTGCCAGCAGTCGCGGAACAGGGATTAACAATCAGCCCCAGCATTTT. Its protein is CASSRGTGINNQPQHF.